This T cell receptor beta chain was observed in a study of shared clonotypes between healthy human individuals. Assay used: immunoSEQ multiplex PCR; TCRdb lists only in-frame clones, some missing. The data hold a few million clones, with 80% to 95% observed a single time. All of the donors resided in Nashville, Tennessee, and each was a Caucasian adult. A remark on this clone: Its antigen is not known.

The CDR3 extends over 12 amino acids. The V gene's germline CDR1 is SGHVS and CDR2 FQNEAQ. The V end was cut by 5 bases, the J end by 7 bases, with 11 bases between. Points from the study as a whole: Among donors, the sharing of clonotypes was expected to be influenced by sequencing depth. The sharing of around 5% of naive CD4 clonotypes was seen across a handful of donors.

This chain connects TRBV7-8 to TRBJ1-2, with D uncertain. Sequencing was performed on naive CD4+ T cells from PBMCs. Subset defined: CD45RA+ positively selected. This clonotype was sampled from a man between 18 and 29 years old in good health. Some clones in this sample may be carry-over from other donors' samples. CDR3 loop: CASSAGLGGYTF. The CDR3 coding sequence is TGTGCCAGCAGCGCGGGGTTGGGTGGCTACACCTTC.